This T cell receptor (beta chain) was found in a study of radiation and T cells in renal cell carcinoma. General study results and limits: Pretreatment tumor biopsies were lacking, so baseline clonotypes are unknown.

The data were produced by immunoSEQ multiplex PCR, yet TCRdb's version contains in-frame clones alone and is incomplete. This sample carries approximately 29,000 clones, about 85% of them seen once, and the ten largest clones take around a third. As to this clone: Its antigen is as yet unknown.

The sample's time point: blood 4 weeks post-SBRT, at nephrectomy. This sample's treatment: 15 Gy SBRT to primary tumor, nephrectomy 4 weeks later. The receptor's source is a man aged 55 to 70 with renal cell carcinoma. The input for sequencing was blood, taken from a patient whose treatment included radiotherapy and nephrectomy.

CDR3: CARTLDGTSGGSRGEQFF. The CDR3 DNA sequence: TGCGCCAGAACCCTTGACGGGACTAGCGGGGGATCTAGGGGTGAGCAGTTCTTC. The rearrangement links TRBV23-1 to TRBJ2-1; TRBD2 matches at 14 bases. TRBV23-1 is an ORF, with its function uncertain. The V gene end was trimmed by 9 bases and the J gene end by 9 bases; junction bases not matched to a gene: 19. The CDR3 runs to 18 residues.